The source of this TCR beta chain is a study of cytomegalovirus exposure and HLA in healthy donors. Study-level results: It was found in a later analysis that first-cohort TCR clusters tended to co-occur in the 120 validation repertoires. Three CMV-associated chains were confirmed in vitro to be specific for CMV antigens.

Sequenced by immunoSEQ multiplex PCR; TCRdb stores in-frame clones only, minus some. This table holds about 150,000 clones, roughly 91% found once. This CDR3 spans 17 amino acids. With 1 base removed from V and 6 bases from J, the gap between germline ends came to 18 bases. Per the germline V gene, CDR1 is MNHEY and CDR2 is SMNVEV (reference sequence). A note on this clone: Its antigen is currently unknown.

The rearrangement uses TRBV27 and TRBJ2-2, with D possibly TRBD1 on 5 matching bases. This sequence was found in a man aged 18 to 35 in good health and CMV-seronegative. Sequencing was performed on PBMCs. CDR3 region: CASSLLSYRVGPGELFF. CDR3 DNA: TGTGCCAGCAGTTTATTGTCGTATCGTGTGGGGCCCGGGGAGCTGTTTTTT.